These 29 T cell receptor beta chains originate from one sample sequenced in a study of cytomegalovirus exposure and HLA in healthy donors. The PCR used 60 Vbeta and 13 Jbeta primers. The assay was immunoSEQ multiplex PCR, and TCRdb's table has in-frame clones only and misses some. The table records more than 50,000 clones, about three quarters of them present only once. Sequencing input: PBMCs. The receptors come from a female donor in good health and CMV-seronegative.

The chain has TRBV11-2 and TRBJ1-1; D is possibly TRBD1 (6 bases). The V end lost 1 base, the J end lost 4 bases, and 7 bases lay between the germline ends. CDR1 and CDR2 (germline): SGHAT, FQNNGV. The CDR3 contains 13 residues. CDR3 region: CASSLGGRTEAFF. The DNA for the CDR3 is TGTGCCAGCAGCTTAGGGGGGCGCACTGAAGCTTTCTTT.

This clone appeared a few times. The rearrangement joins TRBV14 to TRBJ2-4; D gene uncertain. Germline V gives CDR1 SGHDN, CDR2 FVKESK. The CDR3 has 18 amino acids. Trimming cost V 4 bases and J 3 bases, with 22 bases left between them. CDR3 sequence (DNA): TGTGCCAGCAGCCGTCCAACTGGTAAGGCACAGATCAAAAACATTCAGTACTTC. Residues: CASSRPTGKAQIKNIQYF.

This clone was observed a handful of times. This chain links TRBV5-6 with TRBJ1-2, with D possibly TRBD1 on 6 matching bases. CDR3 length equals 13 residues. The germline V gene has CDR1 SGHDT and CDR2 YYEEEE. V lost 3 bases, J lost 10 bases, and 16 bases lay in between. DNA of the CDR3: TGTGCCAGCAGCTCAAAGCATACAGGGACCTACACCTTC. Amino acids: CASSSKHTGTYTF. The full variable domain, with the rest looked up from reference TRBV5-6 and TRBJ1-2, is DAGVTQSPTHLIKTRGQQVTLRCSPKSGHDTVSWYQQALGQGPQFIFQYYEEEERQRGNFPDRFSGHQFPNYSSELNVNALLLGDSALYLCASSSKHTGTYTFGSGTRLTVV.

The chain uses TRBV19 and TRBJ2-5, with 9 bases lining up with TRBD1. CDR1 and CDR2 from the germline V gene are LNHDA and SQIVND (reference sequence). With V trimmed by 5 bases and J by 5 bases, 6 bases remained unmatched. This CDR3 comprises 14 residues. The CDR3: CASSADRGLETQYF. CDR3 nucleotide sequence: TGTGCCAGTAGTGCGGACAGGGGTCTTGAGACCCAGTACTTC.

The chain joins TRBV30 to TRBJ2-1; 12 bases match TRBD2. The CDR3 has 15 amino acids. V shed 2 bases, J shed 8 bases, and the junction held 7 bases outside the gene matches. CDR1 is GTSNPN and CDR2 is SVGIG in the germline V gene (reference sequence). The CDR3 DNA follows: TGTGCCTGGAGTCACGGACTAGCGGGGTGGGATGAGCAGTTCTTC. Translated, it gives CAWSHGLAGWDEQFF.

The CDR3: CASSITRTGGGYGYTF. CDR3 bases: TGTGCCAGCTCAATTACCCGGACAGGGGGAGGCTATGGCTACACCTTC. The chain couples TRBV28 to TRBJ1-2, with 10 nucleotides matching TRBD1. Trimming cost V 8 bases and J 4 bases; bases outside gene matches: 13. The germline CDR1 and CDR2 sequences are MDHEN and SYDVKM. The CDR3 contains 16 residues.

The CDR3 bases are TGTGCCAGCAGCTGGGAGGCCACTGAAGCTTTCTTT. This sequence encodes CASSWEATEAFF. This chain joins TRBV5-4 and TRBJ1-1; D call uncertain. V shed 3 bases and J shed 4 bases, with 7 bases lying between them. The CDR3 runs 12 residues. Germline lookup yields CDR1 SGHNT and CDR2 YYREEE (reference sequence).

CDR3 loop: CASRPSGTYTDTQYF. DNA for the CDR3: TGTGCCAGCCGTCCTAGCGGGACCTACACAGATACGCAGTATTTT. The chain recombines TRBV2 with TRBJ2-3, with 9 bases fitting TRBD2. CDR1 is SNHLY and CDR2 is FYNNEI in the germline V gene. V trimming: 8 bases; J trimming: 2 bases; junction bases outside the gene matches: 8. This CDR3 region has 15 residues.

The chain links TRBV28 to TRBJ1-2; D unclear. The CDR3 runs to 12 residues. The germline gives CDR1 MDHEN, CDR2 SYDVKM. The V end lost 3 bases, the J end lost 9 bases, and 11 bases lay between the germline ends. The CDR3 spells CASSLRGISYTF. In DNA form, the CDR3 reads TGTGCCAGCAGTTTGAGAGGGATAAGCTACACCTTC.

This clone was seen once. Written as DNA, the CDR3 is TGTGCCAGCCTTCGGACCAGGGTTGGCTCCTACGAGCAGTACTTC. The encoded protein is CASLRTRVGSYEQYF. The V gene is TRBV2, the J gene TRBJ2-5, with D maybe TRBD1 (5 bases). The J call could be wrong; TRBJ2-7 is a better fit for the DNA end. The length of the CDR3 is 15 residues. Germline V gives CDR1 SNHLY, CDR2 FYNNEI.

The CDR3 here is CASSPRGPGQGAVYEQYF. For the CDR3, the DNA is TGTGCCAGCAGCCCCCGAGGCCCGGGACAGGGGGCAGTCTACGAGCAGTACTTC. The J gene is TRBJ2-7, the V gene TRBV11-2; 12 positions match TRBD1. The CDR3 extends over 18 amino acids. Germline CDR1 SGHAT, CDR2 FQNNGV. With 5 bases clipped from V and 3 bases from J, the junction kept 14 bases outside the gene matches. Looking up the rest from reference TRBV11-2 and TRBJ2-7 gives the full variable domain: EAGVAQSPRYKIIEKRQSVAFWCNPISGHATLYWYQQILGQGPKLLIQFQNNGVVDDSQLPKDRFSAERLKGVDSTLKIQPAKLEDSAVYLCASSPRGPGQGAVYEQYFGPGTRLTVT.

The CDR3 loop reads CASSFQGNTEAFF. The CDR3 coding sequence is TGTGCCAGCAGCTTTCAGGGGAACACTGAAGCTTTCTTT. The gene calls are TRBV7-3 and TRBJ1-1; D perhaps matches TRBD1 (5 bases). The CDR3 is 13 amino acids. V was pared by 3 bases and J by 1 base, with 6 bases between. Germline lookup yields CDR1 SGHTA and CDR2 FQGTGA.

This chain uses TRBV7-8 with TRBJ2-5, with TRBD1 as a possible D gene (6 bases). V lost 1 base and J 5 bases, leaving 17 bases between the germline ends. Germline V CDR1 and CDR2: SGHVS, FQNEAQ. The length of the CDR3 is 16 residues. CDR3 amino acids: CASSLVGQLVLETQYF. In nucleotides, the CDR3 is TGTGCCAGCAGCTTAGTAGGACAGCTGGTTCTGGAGACCCAGTACTTC.

This chain joins TRBV2 and TRBJ2-3, with TRBD2 matching 12 bases. This CDR3 region has 16 residues. CDR1 and CDR2 (germline): SNHLY, FYNNEI. Unmatched junction bases numbered 2, after V lost 4 bases and J lost 0 bases. CDR3 loop: CASSGGTSGSTDTQYF. CDR3 nucleotides: TGTGCCAGCAGTGGGGGGACTAGCGGGAGCACAGATACGCAGTATTTT.

The genes are TRBV29-1 and TRBJ2-5; 7 nucleotides agree with TRBD2. With the DNA end fitting TRBJ2-7 better, the J assignment may be wrong. The CDR3 has 13 amino acids. CDR1 is SQVTM, CDR2 ANQGSEA, per germline. In DNA, the CDR3 is TGCAGCGTTGATATGAGCGGGAACTTCGAGCAGTACTTC. This codes for CSVDMSGNFEQYF.

This clone ranks as medium-sized (0.01 to 0.1%). The chain links TRBV13 to TRBJ2-7, with 9 bases fitting TRBD1. The CDR3 has 18 residues. J lost 2 bases, V lost 2 bases, and 13 bases had no gene match. Germline-derived CDR1 and CDR2 are PRHDT and FYEKMQ (reference sequence). The CDR3 here is CASSLTLLRQGDAYEQYF. For the CDR3, the DNA is TGTGCCAGCAGCTTAACCCTCCTACGACAGGGGGACGCCTACGAGCAGTACTTC.

This chain links TRBV19 with TRBJ2-6; tentative D call: TRBD2 (5 bases). The CDR3 loop spans 16 amino acids. V dropped 1 base and J dropped 1 base, with 8 bases sitting between them. Germline V gene data show CDR1 as LNHDA and CDR2 as SQIVND (reference sequence). CDR3 loop: CASSIARTSGANVLTF. DNA for the CDR3: TGTGCCAGTAGTATAGCGCGGACTTCTGGGGCCAACGTCCTGACTTTC.

This sequence joins TRBV7-6 and TRBJ2-3; D not resolved. Trimming stripped 2 bases from V and 4 bases from J, with 7 bases between. This CDR3 contains 13 residues. Germline V gene sequence: CDR1 SGHVS, CDR2 FNYEAQ. The CDR3 DNA reads as TGTGCCAGCAGCTTAATGGCGGCAGATACGCAGTATTTT. Translation: CASSLMAADTQYF.

In this sample, this clone turned up a few times. J is TRBJ2-7 and V is TRBV4-2; no clear D. CDR1 and CDR2 from the germline V gene are LGHNA and YNFKEQ. V lost 0 bases and J 8 bases, leaving 8 bases between the germline ends. The CDR3 contains 12 residues. DNA of the CDR3: TGTGCCAGCAGCCAAGATGGCAACCAGCAGTACTTC. Translated: CASSQDGNQQYF.

This clone showed up just a few times. The DNA of the CDR3 is TGTGCCAGCAGTGAAGCGAACCCAGGCCGAGGGGGCTACACCTTC. Translating gives CASSEANPGRGGYTF. The gene calls are TRBV6-1 and TRBJ1-2; D is unresolved. The V end was cut by 0 bases, the J end by 8 bases, with 16 bases between. Germline V gives CDR1 MNHNS, CDR2 SASEGT. This CDR3 contains 15 residues.

CDR3 in amino acids: CASSLNGGRWTEAFF. The CDR3 DNA sequence: TGTGCCAGCAGCTTAAATGGAGGCCGGTGGACTGAAGCTTTCTTT. The chain carries TRBV11-3 and TRBJ1-1; no reliable D call. CDR1 is SGHNT, CDR2 YENEEA, per germline. The CDR3 extends over 15 amino acids. Trimming removed 2 bases from V and 5 bases from J, with 15 bases in between.

The rearrangement links TRBV28 to TRBJ2-7, with a weak D call TRBD2 (5 bases). Germline CDR1 reads MDHEN; CDR2 reads SYDVKM. The CDR3 covers 16 residues. V shed 4 bases and J shed 4 bases, with 20 bases lying between them. The CDR3 DNA reads TGTGCCAGCAGTTCGTATAGACTACTCGCTAATTACGAGCAGTACTTC. Translated: CASSSYRLLANYEQYF. Complete variable domain (other parts from reference TRBV28 and TRBJ2-7): DVKVTQSSRYLVKRTGEKVFLECVQDMDHENMFWYRQDPGLGLRLIYFSYDVKMKEKGDIPEGYSVSREKKERFSLILESASTNQTSMYLCASSSYRLLANYEQYFGPGTRLTVT.

The V gene is TRBV29-1, the J gene TRBJ1-2; the D gene is possibly TRBD1 (5 bases). This CDR3 is built from 15 residues. V was trimmed by 0 bases and J by 4 bases, leaving 15 bases between them. Looked up from germline, CDR1 is SQVTM and CDR2 is ANQGSEA. CDR3 sequence: CSVEDLARAGYGYTF. Written as DNA, the CDR3 is TGCAGCGTTGAAGACTTGGCCAGGGCCGGCTATGGCTACACCTTC.

The gene calls are TRBV5-1 and TRBJ1-4, with a weak D call TRBD1 (5 bases). Trimming shortened V by 0 bases and J by 7 bases, and 10 bases separated the two germline ends. This CDR3 contains 14 residues. The germline gives CDR1 SGHRS, CDR2 YFSETQ. The CDR3 DNA sequence: TGCGCCAGCAGCTTGGGTCAGGGTACTGAAAAACTGTTTTTT. It translates to CASSLGQGTEKLFF.

The rearrangement links TRBV11-2 to TRBJ2-7; tentative D call: TRBD1 (6 bases). V shed 3 bases and J shed 5 bases, with 14 bases lying between them. The CDR3 runs to 14 residues. Germline values: CDR1 SGHAT, CDR2 FQNNGV. The CDR3 is CASSFGQGINEQYF. The CDR3 DNA reads as TGTGCCAGCAGCTTTGGGCAGGGGATTAACGAGCAGTACTTC.

The chain uses TRBV18 and TRBJ2-7, with TRBD2 matching 12 bases. The CDR3 has 16 residues. Germline lookup yields CDR1 KGHSH and CDR2 LQKENI. Trimming removed 4 bases from V and 6 bases from J; junction bases left unmatched: 10. CDR3 sequence (DNA): TGTGCCAGCTCACTCCTGACTAGCGGGAGACGCGGCGAGCAGTACTTC. Amino acid sequence: CASSLLTSGRRGEQYF.

This clone has just a few counts. The rearrangement joins TRBV18 to TRBJ2-5, with D perhaps TRBD2 (5 bases). CDR3 size: 13 residues. Trimming took off 0 bases at V and 7 bases at J, with 9 bases between the two ends. Germline CDR1 reads KGHSH; CDR2 reads LQKENI. The CDR3 is CASSPPDSTTQYF. CDR3 coding DNA: TGTGCCAGCTCACCACCGGACTCCACGACCCAGTACTTC.

This clone appeared a few times. The chain has TRBV5-1 and TRBJ2-3; 11 bases agree with TRBD2. After removal of 3 bases from V and 0 bases from J, the junction contained 6 bases not matched to a gene. CDR1 and CDR2 from the germline V gene are SGHRS and YFSETQ. CDR3 size: 17 residues. Here the CDR3 DNA reads TGCGCCAGCAGCTCTACTAGCGGGGGCCGTAGCACAGATACGCAGTATTTT. Translated: CASSSTSGGRSTDTQYF.

The J gene is TRBJ1-1, the V gene TRBV27; TRBD1 agrees at 8 bases. The V and J ends lost 3 bases and 1 base, in that order; junction bases with no gene match: 7. Germline V lookup: CDR1 MNHEY, CDR2 SMNVEV (reference sequence). The CDR3 sequence is 16 residues long. The CDR3 region has the DNA TGTGCCAGCAGTTTCCGACAGGGGTGGGGGAACACTGAAGCTTTCTTT. Protein: CASSFRQGWGNTEAFF.